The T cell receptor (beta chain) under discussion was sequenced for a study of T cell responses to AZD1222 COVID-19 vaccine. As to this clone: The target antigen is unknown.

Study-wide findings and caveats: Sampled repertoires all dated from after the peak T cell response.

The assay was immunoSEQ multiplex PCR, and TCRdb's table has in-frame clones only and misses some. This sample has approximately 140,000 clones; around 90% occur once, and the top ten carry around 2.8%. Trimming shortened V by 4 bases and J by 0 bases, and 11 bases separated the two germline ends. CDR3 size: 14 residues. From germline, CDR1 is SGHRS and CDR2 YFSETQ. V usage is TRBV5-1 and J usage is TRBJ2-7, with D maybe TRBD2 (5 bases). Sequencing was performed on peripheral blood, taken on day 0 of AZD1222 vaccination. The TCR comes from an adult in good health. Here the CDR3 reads CASSRGSSSYEQYF. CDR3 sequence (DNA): TGCGCCAGCAGCCGAGGGTCCAGCTCCTACGAGCAGTACTTC. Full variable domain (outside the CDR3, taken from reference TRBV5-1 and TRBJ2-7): KAGVTQTPRYLIKTRGQQVTLSCSPISGHRSVSWYQQTPGQGLQFLFEYFSETQRNKGNFPGRFSGRQFSNSRSEMNVSTLELGDSALYLCASSRGSSSYEQYFGPGTRLTVT.